Listed below are T cell receptor beta chains from one sample, sequenced in a study of T cells in localized non-small cell lung cancer. The method was immunoSEQ multiplex PCR; TCRdb's version includes in-frame clones alone and lacks a portion of them. The profile covers 15,000 to 20,000 clones, with around 80% appearing a single time and roughly a third taken by the ten largest. The specimen comprised peripheral blood, sampled before any cancer treatment. Source of these receptors: a male donor at least 60 years old with stage III lung adenocarcinoma. Both conserved end residues are part of each CDR3. Each record gives: V gene, J gene, CDR3 protein.

v_call: TRBV6-6
j_call: TRBJ2-7
cdr3_aa: CASSSIGTRQYF

v_call: TRBV9
j_call: TRBJ1-3
cdr3_aa: CASSVRQALSGNTIYF

v_call: TRBV4-2
j_call: TRBJ1-2
cdr3_aa: CASSQARTGEGGNGYTF

v_call: TRBV7-9
j_call: TRBJ2-1
cdr3_aa: CASSSTVIEQFF

v_call: TRBV6-1
j_call: TRBJ2-7
cdr3_aa: CASSPPPGSSEQYF

v_call: TRBV2
j_call: TRBJ1-2
cdr3_aa: CASSRDEGYGYTF

v_call: TRBV5-8
j_call: TRBJ1-2
cdr3_aa: CASSSGQGYGYTF

v_call: TRBV5-4
j_call: TRBJ1-2
cdr3_aa: CASSYLTGSDGYTF

v_call: TRBV5-8
j_call: TRBJ2-3
cdr3_aa: CASGTSGTDTQYF

v_call: TRBV30
j_call: TRBJ2-1
cdr3_aa: CAWRNIQGAANEQFF

v_call: TRBV6-7
j_call: TRBJ2-7
cdr3_aa: CASSNRTDDFLVEQYF

v_call: TRBV2
j_call: TRBJ1-2
cdr3_aa: CASSRENRHGYTF

v_call: TRBV15
j_call: TRBJ1-6
cdr3_aa: CATRVRHLEPLHF

v_call: TRBV18
j_call: TRBJ1-6
cdr3_aa: CASSLGLPQAPLHF

v_call: TRBV5-1
j_call: TRBJ1-1
cdr3_aa: CASSPTWTGAEAFF

v_call: TRBV5-1
j_call: TRBJ2-5
cdr3_aa: CASSPAWVGGRGETQYF

v_call: TRBV5-1
j_call: TRBJ2-7
cdr3_aa: CASSPRDRAEQYF

v_call: TRBV30
j_call: TRBJ1-1
cdr3_aa: CAWSVVGISNTEAFF

v_call: TRBV6-5
j_call: TRBJ2-7
cdr3_aa: CASSYGQGAYEQYF

v_call: TRBV2
j_call: TRBJ2-7
cdr3_aa: CASSGGLMSSYEQYF

v_call: TRBV5-1
j_call: TRBJ2-7
cdr3_aa: CASRVSPGLEQYF

v_call: TRBV7-9
j_call: TRBJ1-1
cdr3_aa: CASSTRVTEAFF

v_call: TRBV19
j_call: TRBJ2-2
cdr3_aa: CASIQQGASTGELFF

v_call: TRBV6-1
j_call: TRBJ1-6
cdr3_aa: CASSLGSSYNSPLHF

v_call: TRBV5-6
j_call: TRBJ1-2
cdr3_aa: CASSFGRARVSGYTF

v_call: TRBV6-6
j_call: TRBJ1-1
cdr3_aa: CASSYRGSEAFF

v_call: TRBV4-1
j_call: TRBJ1-5
cdr3_aa: CASRVSKTGGGNQPQHF

v_call: TRBV7-9
j_call: TRBJ1-1
cdr3_aa: CASSPLLLGRTEAFF

v_call: TRBV7-7
j_call: TRBJ2-1
cdr3_aa: CASSLGGTGMYNEQFF

v_call: TRBV5-1
j_call: TRBJ2-1
cdr3_aa: CASSLSSNEQFF

v_call: TRBV10-3
j_call: TRBJ1-1
cdr3_aa: CAIGAGSSVSAEAFF

v_call: TRBV2
j_call: TRBJ2-7
cdr3_aa: CASSGTTTYEQYF

v_call: TRBV4-1
j_call: TRBJ1-2
cdr3_aa: CASSQNGRQGYTF

v_call: TRBV6-1
j_call: TRBJ2-6
cdr3_aa: CASSGGWGTGANVLTF

v_call: TRBV7-6
j_call: TRBJ2-5
cdr3_aa: CASSLDSGKRNF

v_call: TRBV30
j_call: TRBJ1-5
cdr3_aa: CAWSNRDNQPQHF

v_call: TRBV6-5
j_call: TRBJ2-3
cdr3_aa: CASSTTGTSTDTQYF

v_call: TRBV6-1
j_call: TRBJ2-5
cdr3_aa: CASTTPATQTQYF

v_call: TRBV2
j_call: TRBJ2-6
cdr3_aa: CASRANPGANVLTF

v_call: TRBV30
j_call: TRBJ2-6
cdr3_aa: CATSISGANVLTF

v_call: TRBV29-1
j_call: TRBJ1-1
cdr3_aa: CSVEVGGRNTEAFF

v_call: TRBV19
j_call: TRBJ1-2
cdr3_aa: CASRPTGSNYGYTF

v_call: TRBV5-8
j_call: TRBJ2-5
cdr3_aa: CASSSPGRFGGDQETQYF

v_call: TRBV30
j_call: TRBJ1-6
cdr3_aa: CAWSSSRGGSPLHF

v_call: TRBV29-1
j_call: TRBJ2-7
cdr3_aa: CSVEDRHSSYEQYF

v_call: TRBV30
j_call: TRBJ1-2
cdr3_aa: CAWSGGTLNYGYTF

v_call: TRBV6-6
j_call: TRBJ1-1
cdr3_aa: CASQGDNTEAFF

v_call: TRBV30
j_call: TRBJ1-6
cdr3_aa: CACTGVSPPLHF

v_call: TRBV13
j_call: TRBJ1-1
cdr3_aa: CASSFHGMNTEAFF

v_call: TRBV5-6
j_call: TRBJ2-5
cdr3_aa: CASSVGRQGQETQYF

v_call: TRBV7-6
j_call: TRBJ2-2
cdr3_aa: CASSSSGELFF

v_call: TRBV7-8
j_call: TRBJ2-1
cdr3_aa: CASSPRRLAGVSNEQFF

v_call: TRBV2
j_call: TRBJ2-5
cdr3_aa: CASRDFGLGQETQYF

v_call: TRBV15
j_call: TRBJ2-1
cdr3_aa: CATSHGGTIDEQFF